This TCR beta chain was observed in a study of shared clonotypes between healthy human individuals. Replicate PCRs from sorted subsets contained around 200 ng DNA, which is some 30,000 T cell genomes. TCRdb's copy holds only in-frame clones and misses some; the assay was immunoSEQ multiplex PCR. The sample consists of approximately 1.1 million clones, 70% to 80% of them appearing once. The CDR3 has 18 residues. Germline V gene data show CDR1 as SGHTA and CDR2 as FQGNSA. V dropped 5 bases and J dropped 0; count of bases not matched to a gene: 9. The source of this sequence is a man between 18 and 35 years old in good health. Some clones in this sample may be carry-over from other donors' samples. The V and J genes are TRBV7-2 and TRBJ2-1; 11 bases map to TRBD2. Sequencing was performed on memory CD4+ T cells from PBMCs. Subset meaning: CD45RA-negative fraction. CDR3 residues: CASSLGTSGFSSYNEQFF. As DNA, the CDR3 is TGTGCCAGCAGCCTAGGGACTAGCGGTTTTAGCTCCTACAATGAGCAGTTCTTC.